This T cell receptor beta chain was recovered during a study of blood T cells in healthy people across ages (dated by TCRdb to between 2014 and 2017). The study in broad terms: In model experiments, template switching captured about one uniquely barcoded TCR beta cDNA molecule for every two T cells. To avoid experimental bias, donors of different ages were spread randomly across the sequencing lanes. Age-related changes in TCR beta repertoire diversity were measured in the study by deep sequencing normalized with unique cDNA molecular identifiers. Four age groups were formed from the donors: young (average about 15 years), middle-aged (just under 40), aged (approximately 60) and long-lived (more than 75). Using the same blood draw, the study looked at two additional independent replicas of 1 million unique cDNA reads for two donors, one aged 18 to 30 and the other aged 80 or older. Here is what the overall study found, with its caveats: As age increased, observed TCR beta diversity per million T cells dropped in a roughly linear way, and a significant reduction was already evident by age about 40. Compared with the aged group, the long-lived group had more naive CD4+ T cells, fewer expanded clones and increased TCR diversity, suggesting age selection. Because donor CMV infection status was unknown, age-related changes in expanded clonotypes were potentially confounded. Estimates of total diversity based on one million sequenced T cells were regarded as lower bounds and as underestimates. Bulk unsorted PBMC profiling prevented conclusive comparison of naive and antigen-experienced compartments. The percentage of naive T cells measured by flow cytometry correlated strongly with observed TCR beta diversity.

The roughly 39 donors, aged roughly 6 to 95 years, were systemically healthy Caucasian individuals from Russia. Around 10 milliliters of peripheral blood were collected from each donor into EDTA-treated Vacutainer tubes. Ficoll-Paque density-gradient centrifugation was used to isolate PBMCs, with at least 6.5 million obtained per sample. Trizol reagent was used to extract total RNA from PBMCs, with at least 5 micrograms per sample. Naive CD45RAhigh/CD27high T cell percentages were measured by flow cytometry on a PBMC aliquot from every donor. The germline ends are 16 bases apart after V is trimmed by 0 bases and J by 5 bases. Measured from the cysteine to the phenylalanine, the CDR3 is 15 residues long. Solely the CDR3 DNA is kept, with 45 bases framed from the first base. The germline V gene sets CDR1 to SQVTM and CDR2 to ANQGSEA. Turning to this clonotype: There is no known antigen for this receptor. There are no base qualities to consult, and no much larger clone falls within one base.

Libraries were made using 5' RACE. A second roughly 6 to 11 cycle PCR used a sample-barcoded 5' primer and a J-beta primer mix. A unique molecular identifier was introduced onto each TCR beta cDNA molecule by a template-switch 5' adaptor carrying 12 random nucleotides. Each sample yielded at least 3 million CDR3-containing paired-end reads. First-strand cDNA was synthesized from all RNA with the Mint cDNA synthesis kit, primed by a TRBC-specific oligonucleotide. After uracil-DNA glycosylase treatment, a first 18-cycle PCR used universal primers M1SS and BC2_uni_R on all cDNA. Turning to the authors' computational methods: For normalization, 1 million high-quality reads, each with a distinct molecular identifier, were randomly selected from each sample. Instead of being binned into consensus sequences, reads with shared molecular identifiers were discarded. MiTCR, run with a Q25 quality threshold and the strictest error-elimination algorithm, handled CDR3 identification, clonotype clustering and error correction. A nonparametric unseen species model with Euler transformation was used to estimate lower-bound total TCR beta diversity. Clones were called with MiXCR by TCRdb after fastp trimmed the public reads at Q25, and only in-frame beta chains were retained. Identical CDR3 proteins give one entry, which carries the most common genes and DNA. The V and J calls were determined by TCRdb, not by the authors. The table for this sample lists some 1,800,000 distinct CDR3 sequences; about 39% of them were counted only once. The ten top clones hold roughly 24% of the sample.

The sequenced material came from blood. This TCR derives from a human donor in good health. The sequence links TRBV29-1 to TRBJ1-2, with the identity of the D gene unclear. The CDR3 region: CSVEESFFKTYGYTF. DNA sequence: TGCAGCGTTGAAGAATCTTTCTTCAAAACATATGGCTACACCTTC.